This TCR beta chain was documented in a study of a mutant IDH1 vaccine in newly diagnosed glioma. For the study at large: Vaccine dosing followed radiotherapy by 4-6 weeks, or accompanied temozolomide cycles. Before enrollment, the patients had been treated with radiotherapy alone, temozolomide alone, or both together. Most of them had received both.

Trimming removed 0 bases from V and 9 bases from J; junction bases left unmatched: 6. The germline V gene has CDR1 MGHRA and CDR2 YSYEKL. The CDR3 spans 15 residues. Time point here: week 5, during vaccination. A single vaccine dose contained 300 ug of mutant IDH1 20-mer peptide, and topical imiquimod was used with it. Study results and caveats: Patients mounted vaccine-induced immune responses in about 93% of cases.

The table came from immunoSEQ multiplex PCR; TCRdb's copy has only in-frame clones and leaves some out. The sample includes fewer than 65,000 clones, about 80% of them seen just once. Of note for this clone: Its antigen is as yet unknown.

Sequenced here: PBMCs, sampled from a glioma patient whose treatment included an IDH1 peptide vaccine. The clonotype originates from a man aged 25 to 40 with glioma. The genes are TRBV4-1 and TRBJ2-1; 9 bases match TRBD2. The CDR3 DNA follows: TGCGCCAGCAGCCAAGAGGCGGTAGCGGGGGCTGAGCAGTTCTTC. This codes for CASSQEAVAGAEQFF.